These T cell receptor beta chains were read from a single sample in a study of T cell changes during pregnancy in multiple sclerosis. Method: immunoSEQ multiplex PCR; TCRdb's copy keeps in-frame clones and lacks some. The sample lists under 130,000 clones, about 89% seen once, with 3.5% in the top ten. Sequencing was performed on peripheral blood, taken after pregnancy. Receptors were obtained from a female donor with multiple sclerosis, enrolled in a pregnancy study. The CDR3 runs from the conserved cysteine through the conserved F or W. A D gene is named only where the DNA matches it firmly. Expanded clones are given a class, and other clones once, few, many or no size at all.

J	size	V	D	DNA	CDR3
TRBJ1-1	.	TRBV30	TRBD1	TGTGCCTGGAGGCCCCCGGACAGGGACCTCACTGAAGCTTTCTTT	CAWRPPDRDLTEAFF
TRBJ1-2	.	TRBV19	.	TGTGCCAGTCACGGGGTTTGGGGCTACACCTTC	CASHGVWGYTF
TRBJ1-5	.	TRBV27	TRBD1	TGTGCCAGCAGCCGGGGACAGTATAGCAATCAGCCCCAGCATTTT	CASSRGQYSNQPQHF
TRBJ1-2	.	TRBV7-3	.	TGTGCCAGCAGCTTAAATCCCCAGGGAGGCTACACCTTC	CASSLNPQGGYTF
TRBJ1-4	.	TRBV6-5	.	TGTGCCAGCAGTTACTCTCAGGGGAATAACGAAAAACTGTTTTTT	CASSYSQGNNEKLFF
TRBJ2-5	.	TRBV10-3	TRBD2	TGTGCCACTGGACTAGCGGGGGGGCGAGAGACCCAGTACTTC	CATGLAGGRETQYF
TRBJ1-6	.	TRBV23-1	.	TGCGCCAGCAGTCCGACCGGGGTCGGGGAAAATTCACCCCTCCACTTT	CASSPTGVGENSPLHF
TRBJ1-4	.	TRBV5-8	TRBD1	TGTGCCAGCAGCTTGAGGGACAGCATTGAAAAACTGTTTTTT	CASSLRDSIEKLFF
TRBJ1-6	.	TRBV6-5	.	TGTGCCAGCAGATCAACTGATTCACCCCTCCACTTT	CASRSTDSPLHF
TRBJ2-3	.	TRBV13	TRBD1	TGTGCCAGCAGCCTACCCAGGGGGCGGCTTGGCACAGATACGCAGTATTTT	CASSLPRGRLGTDTQYF
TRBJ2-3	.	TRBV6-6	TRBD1	TGTGCCAGCAGTAAGAGACCGGGACAGGAGCCAGATACGCAGTATTTT	CASSKRPGQEPDTQYF
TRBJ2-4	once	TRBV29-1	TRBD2	TGCAGCGCCGGGGGGGGGAAAGGCAAAAACATTCAGTACTTC	CSAGGGKGKNIQYF
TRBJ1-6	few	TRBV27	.	TGTGCCAGCAGGACGAGGAGTGATTCACCCCTCCACTTT	CASRTRSDSPLHF
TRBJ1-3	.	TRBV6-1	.	TGTGCCAGCAGTGAGTTTTCGGGTCAGAGCTCTGGAAACACCATATATTTT	CASSEFSGQSSGNTIYF
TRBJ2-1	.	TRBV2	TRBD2	TGTGCCAGCAGCCCCGGACTAGCGGGGTACAATGAGCAGTTCTTC	CASSPGLAGYNEQFF
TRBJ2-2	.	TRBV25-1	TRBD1	TGTGCCAGCAGTGACCGGAACAGGGGGCTGGCCGGGGAGCTGTTTTTT	CASSDRNRGLAGELFF
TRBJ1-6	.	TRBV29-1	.	TGCAGCGTGGGGACAATTGGTTCACCCCTCCACTTT	CSVGTIGSPLHF
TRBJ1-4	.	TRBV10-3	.	TGTGCCATCAGTGGGGGCAGGGGAGATGAAAAACTGTTTTTT	CAISGGRGDEKLFF
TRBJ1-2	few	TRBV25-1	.	TGTGCCAGCAGTGAATCAGGATATGGCTACACCTTC	CASSESGYGYTF
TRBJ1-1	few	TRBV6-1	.	TGTGCCAGCATACAGCACACTGAAGCTTTCTTT	CASIQHTEAFF